This is a list of T cell receptor beta chains from one sample in a study of blood T cell repertoires in COVID-19. Measured with immunoSEQ multiplex PCR; TCRdb has only the in-frame clones, and not every one. The table includes 250,000 to 300,000 clones, roughly nine tenths detected once. Sequencing input: peripheral blood. The receptor source for this set is a woman aged 45-59 years who had recovered from COVID-19. CDR3s include the opening cysteine and the closing phenylalanine or tryptophan. The order of the fields is clone size, CDR3 length, J gene, V gene, D gene, CDR3 protein, CDR3 DNA. The D gene is left open where the match is weak. For some rows the clone size is stated as once, few or many, or as a class when expanded; others skip it.

once 17 TRBJ2-7 TRBV6-2/TRBV6-3 TRBD2 CASSYSIGGVAGGEQYF TGTGCCAGCAGTTACTCGATTGGGGGAGTAGCGGGAGGTGAGCAGTACTTC
few 14 TRBJ1-2 TRBV7-9 . CASSLAVELYGYTF TGTGCCAGCAGCTTAGCAGTAGAACTCTATGGCTACACCTTC
. 15 TRBJ2-5 TRBV6-2/TRBV6-3 TRBD2 CASTPGGSGKETQYF TGTGCCAGCACCCCCGGGGGTAGCGGGAAGGAGACCCAGTACTTC
. 15 TRBJ2-7 TRBV5-1 TRBD2 CASSSQTSGSYEQYF TGCGCCAGCAGCTCGCAAACTAGCGGATCCTACGAGCAGTACTTC
. 15 TRBJ2-6 TRBV5-5 . CASSLQGPGANVLTF TGTGCCAGCAGCTTGCAGGGGCCTGGGGCCAACGTCCTGACTTTC
. 16 TRBJ2-2 TRBV19 TRBD2 CASSARDYWSSGELFF TGTGCCAGTAGCGCTCGGGACTACTGGAGCTCCGGGGAGCTGTTTTTT
few 15 TRBJ1-5 TRBV4-3 . CASSQDADNNQPQHF TGCGCCAGCAGCCAAGACGCCGACAACAATCAGCCCCAGCATTTT
. 15 TRBJ1-2 TRBV5-6 TRBD1 CASSQTTGEDYGYTF TGTGCCAGCAGCCAGACGACAGGGGAGGACTATGGCTACACCTTC
. 16 TRBJ2-1 TRBV18 . CASSPTGQIGYNEQFF TGTGCCAGCTCACCAACTGGACAGATCGGGTACAATGAGCAGTTCTTC
. 16 TRBJ2-1 TRBV4-2 TRBD2 CASSQVGTSGSYEQFF TGTGCCAGCAGCCAAGTAGGGACTAGCGGGAGCTATGAGCAGTTCTTC
. 14 TRBJ1-1 TRBV5-5 TRBD1 CASSYGTGWTEAFF TGTGCCAGCAGCTACGGGACAGGGTGGACTGAAGCTTTCTTT
. 14 TRBJ2-1 TRBV14 TRBD2 CASSPGLAWDEQFF TGTGCCAGCAGCCCCGGACTAGCGTGGGATGAGCAGTTCTTC
. 16 TRBJ2-1 TRBV2 . CASSEPWASSYNEQFF TGTGCCAGCAGTGAACCGTGGGCGAGCTCCTACAATGAGCAGTTCTTC
. 17 TRBJ2-7 TRBV7-2 TRBD2 CASSLAAGAGGLYEQYF TGTGCCAGCAGCTTAGCGGCTGGGGCGGGGGGGCTTTACGAGCAGTACTTC
. 12 TRBJ1-2 TRBV5-1 . CASSLDSYGYTF TGCGCCAGCAGCTTGGACTCCTATGGCTACACCTTC
. 15 TRBJ1-1 TRBV7-9 . CASSLPTGGNTEAFF TGTGCCAGCAGCTTACCCACAGGCGGGAACACTGAAGCTTTCTTT
. 12 TRBJ2-3 TRBV28 . CASSYQTDTQYF TGTGCCAGCAGTTACCAGACAGATACGCAGTATTTT
. 15 TRBJ1-1 TRBV11-2 TRBD1 CASSLDLDRGAEAFF TGTGCCAGCAGCTTAGACCTGGACAGGGGGGCTGAAGCTTTCTTT
. 15 TRBJ1-2 TRBV19 TRBD1 CASSTRQGASYGYTF TGTGCCAGTAGTACGCGACAGGGGGCGAGCTATGGCTACACCTTC
. 13 TRBJ1-1 TRBV20-1 . CSASSTGRAEAFF TGCAGTGCTAGTTCCACAGGGAGGGCTGAAGCTTTCTTT
. 13 TRBJ1-2 TRBV5-8 TRBD1 CASSRTGGLGYTF TGTGCCAGCAGCAGGACAGGGGGCTTAGGCTACACCTTC
. 15 TRBJ1-1 TRBV27 TRBD1 CASSYLDRGRTEAFF TGTGCCAGCAGTTACCTGGACAGGGGGCGAACTGAAGCTTTCTTT
few 15 TRBJ1-6 TRBV11-2 . CASSSTSSYNSPLHF TGTGCCAGCAGCTCTACTAGCTCCTATAATTCACCCCTCCACTTT
. 17 TRBJ2-1 TRBV2 . CASSEAGLTTSYNEQFF TGTGCCAGCAGTGAAGCGGGGCTCACGACCTCCTACAATGAGCAGTTCTTC
. 16 TRBJ2-7 TRBV4-2 . CASSQRHRGGVYEQYF TGTGCCAGCAGCCAGAGACACAGGGGCGGGGTCTACGAGCAGTACTTC
. 13 TRBJ1-1 TRBV7-7 . CASSLSLVTEAFF TGTGCTAGCAGCTTAAGCCTGGTCACTGAAGCTTTCTTT
. 18 TRBJ1-1 TRBV21-1 . CASSKVKWQGGSFCEAFF TGTGCCAGCAGCAAAGTAAAATGGCAGGGTGGTTCTTTCTGTGAAGCTTTCTTT
. 13 TRBJ2-5 TRBV7-7 TRBD1 CASSPRTGETQYF TGTGCTAGCAGCCCCCGGACAGGAGAGACCCAGTACTTC
. 17 TRBJ2-1 TRBV5-1 TRBD2 CASSSFRQREEANEQFF TGCGCCAGCAGCTCATTTCGTCAGCGGGAGGAAGCCAATGAGCAGTTCTTC
. 11 TRBJ1-2 TRBV30 . CAWSEGHSYTF TGTGCCTGGTCGGAGGGGCATTCCTACACCTTC
. 12 TRBJ1-2 TRBV5-1 . CASSLEGEGYTF TGCGCCAGCAGCTTGGAGGGGGAAGGCTACACCTTC
. 16 TRBJ1-2 TRBV27 . CASSLSPAPSQSGYTF TGTGCCAGCAGTTTATCCCCCGCACCCTCTCAGTCGGGCTACACCTTC
. 15 TRBJ2-5 TRBV5-8 TRBD1 CASSYGQGTQETQYF TGTGCCAGCAGCTACGGACAGGGAACTCAAGAGACCCAGTACTTC
. 14 TRBJ1-4 TRBV4-2 TRBD1 CASSPGQGDEKLFF TGTGCCAGCAGCCCGGGACAGGGGGATGAAAAACTGTTTTTT
. 16 TRBJ2-5 TRBV6-5 . CASSYTKGFGGETQYF TGTGCCAGCAGTTACACGAAGGGGTTCGGGGGAGAGACCCAGTACTTC
. 14 TRBJ1-5 TRBV28 . CASSLRGSNQPQHF TGTGCCAGCAGTCTCAGGGGCAGCAATCAGCCCCAGCATTTT
. 13 TRBJ1-5 TRBV20-1 TRBD1 CSASTGVEQPQHF TGCAGTGCTAGTACAGGGGTAGAACAGCCCCAGCATTTT
. 13 TRBJ2-1 TRBV3-1/TRBV3-2 . CASSPNRDDEQFF TGTGCCAGCAGCCCGAACAGGGACGATGAGCAGTTCTTC
. 15 TRBJ2-1 TRBV7-3 TRBD2 CASSLGGGTNNEQFF TGTGCCAGCAGCTTAGGCGGGGGGACCAACAATGAGCAGTTCTTC
. 13 TRBJ1-1 TRBV7-3 TRBD1 CASSLIRGGEAFF TGTGCCAGCAGCTTAATTAGAGGGGGCGAAGCTTTCTTT
. 16 TRBJ2-2 TRBV6-5 TRBD2 CASSYHSGANTGELFF TGTGCCAGCAGTTATCACAGCGGGGCGAACACCGGGGAGCTGTTTTTT